Listed here are 32 T cell receptor beta chains from one sample, sequenced in a study of glioma-infiltrating T cells. Amplification of TCR alpha and beta CDR3 regions from RNA used iRepertoire nested multiplex PCR. MiXCR was run by TCRdb on the multiplex PCR reads, yielding one entry per CDR3 protein. The sample lists 160,000 or so distinct CDR3 sequences; around 42% were seen once. The sample taken for sequencing was glioma tissue, nonneoplastic brain tissue, or PBMCs (not recorded which). The origin of the receptors is a human donor with low-grade glioma or glioblastoma, undergoing nonglioma brain surgery, or in good health (not recorded which).

This clonotype came up once. An end of the junction differs from the germline gene, which may be a read error. The chain links TRBV19 to TRBJ2-1, with TRBD1 identical over 7 bases. There are 15 residues in the CDR3. Germline CDR1 reads LNHDA; CDR2 reads SQIVND (reference sequence). The CDR3 coding sequence is TGTGCCAGTAGTATTGACAGGGTTTCCTACAATGAGAAGTTCTTC. Its translation is CASSIDRVSYNEKFF.

This rearrangement joins TRBV12-3 or TRBV12-4 to TRBJ2-5; TRBD1 agrees at 8 bases. V gave up 5 bases and J gave up 4 bases; unmatched junction bases: 3. The CDR3 is made up of 13 amino acids. The CDR3 DNA is TGTGCCAGCAGTGGGACAGGCCCAGAGACCCAGTACTTC. It codes for CASSGTGPETQYF.

This clonotype was found a few times. This may be a read error, as it is one base from a much larger clone. The V call is TRBV12-3 or TRBV12-4, the J call TRBJ2-1; TRBD2 might be the D (6 bases). The CDR3 contains 13 residues. The germline V and J ends were trimmed by 6 bases and 14 bases, with 20 bases remaining between them. This CDR3 reads CASSSSRGLIKFF. Here the CDR3 DNA reads TGTGCCAGCAGCTCCTCCCGTGGACTAATAAAGTTCTTC.

This clonotype has ten or more counts. This chain connects TRBV20-1 to TRBJ2-1; TRBD1 matches at 7 bases. The J segment lost 5 bases and the V segment lost 3 bases, leaving 1 base of the junction unmatched. Germline V gene data show CDR1 as DFQATT and CDR2 as SNEGSKA (reference sequence). The CDR3 is 12 residues long. CDR3 coding DNA: TGCAGTGCTAGCAGGGGGAACAATGAGCAGTTCTTC. As protein: CSASRGNNEQFF.

Turning to this clonotype: A much larger clone lies a single base off, so this may be a read error. This chain connects TRBV15 to TRBJ1-2; 8 positions match TRBD1. Germline CDR1 LNHNV, CDR2 YYDKDF (reference sequence). CDR3 length: 16 amino acids. Trimming took 1 base from V and 8 from J; bases not matched to a gene: 12. The CDR3 sequence: CATSRGGDGRGLGYTF. The CDR3 DNA follows: TGTGCCACCAGCAGAGGGGGGGACGGCAGGGGGCTCGGCTACACCTTC.

This clonotype was counted many times. The chain uses TRBV12-3 or TRBV12-4 and TRBJ2-2; no clear D. The CDR3 runs to 15 residues. V lost 3 bases to trimming and J lost 0 bases, with 8 bases between them. The CDR3 is CASSFRSANTGELFF. CDR3 in DNA: TGTGCCAGCAGTTTTCGGTCGGCGAACACCGGGGAGCTGTTTTTT.

Turning to this clonotype: A much larger clonotype is one base distant, so this may be a read error. Likely a read error: the CDR3 ends without its conserved phenylalanine or tryptophan. No DNA is shown, since the ends of the CDR3 on it are uncertain; the CDR3 is the one TCRdb lists. This sequence joins TRBV6-8 and TRBJ2-7; the table calls TRBD1, which could not be checked here. Germline CDR1 and CDR2: MNHGY and SAAAGT. From its first to its last residue, the CDR3 has 11 amino acids. CDR3 in amino acids: CASSNAGGKYS.

A note on this clonotype: A read error may be the cause here, since a much bigger clone is one base away. CDR3 in amino acids: CAGSEAGGTTDTQYF. Written as DNA, the CDR3 is TGTGCCGGCAGTGAAGCGGGGGGAACCACAGATACGCAGTATTTT. The J gene is TRBJ2-3, the V gene TRBV2; TRBD2 agrees at 9 bases. The germline V gene has CDR1 SNHLY and CDR2 FYNNEI. The CDR3 has 15 residues.

This clonotype was observed many times. The genes are TRBV10-3 and TRBJ2-7, with TRBD2 matching 10 bases. The germline V gene encodes CDR1 ENHRY and CDR2 SYGVKD. V lost 4 bases, J lost 5 bases, and 5 bases stayed unmatched. CDR3 length: 14 amino acids. The CDR3, as DNA: TGTGCCATCAGTGCGGGGCTAGCGGGAGACGAGCAGTACTTC. Translating gives CAISAGLAGDEQYF.

The sample holds a few counts of this clonotype. V gene TRBV6-1 combines with J gene TRBJ2-7, with 10 bases fitting TRBD2. Germline assignment: CDR1 MNHNS and CDR2 SASEGT. V shed 10 bases, J shed 2 bases, and the junction held 20 bases outside the gene matches. CDR3 length: 18 amino acids. The CDR3 region is CATHSGGPSGSMAYEQYF. CDR3 sequence (DNA): TGTGCCACCCATTCGGGAGGGCCTAGCGGGAGTATGGCCTACGAGCAGTACTTC.

Turning to this clonotype: A read error may be the cause here, since a much bigger clone is one base away. The V gene is TRBV20-1, the J gene TRBJ2-7; 7 bases are a match to TRBD1. Germline values: CDR1 DFQATT, CDR2 SNEGSKA (reference sequence). This CDR3 region has 17 residues. The CDR3 reads CSARDPVWTGPSYELYF. CDR3 sequence (DNA): TGCAGTGCTAGAGATCCTGTCTGGACAGGTCCTTCCTACGAGCTGTACTTC.

As for this clonotype: A read error may explain this, as a much larger clone is one base away. V gene TRBV4-1 combines with J gene TRBJ1-5; D gene unclear. V lost 6 bases and J 7 bases, leaving 13 bases between the germline ends. This CDR3 region has 13 residues. CDR1 is MGHRA and CDR2 is YSYEKL in the germline V gene. This CDR3 is CASRQYLQQPQHF. The CDR3 DNA is TGCGCCAGCAGACAATATTTGCAGCAGCCCCAGCATTTT.

This clonotype has just one count. One junction end does not reproduce the germline sequence, and a read error may be involved. The chain has TRBV12-3 or TRBV12-4 and TRBJ1-2; a weak D match, TRBD1 (6 bases). The CDR3 is made up of 17 amino acids. The DNA for the CDR3 is TGTGCCAGCAGTCTTACGTCGCAGGGGCCTGATAACTATGGCCACACCTTC. Its protein product is CASSLTSQGPDNYGHTF.

This clonotype was seen more than once but under ten times. The chain is built from TRBV24-1 and TRBJ2-1, with 8 bases lining up with TRBD1. Germline loops: CDR1 KGHDR, CDR2 SFDVKD. This CDR3 comprises 15 residues. V lost 4 bases and J lost 12; bases outside the gene matches: 13. The CDR3 region is CATSDLRDRYDGQFF. As DNA, the CDR3 is TGTGCCACCAGTGACCTCCGGGACAGGTATGATGGGCAGTTCTTC.

The rearrangement uses TRBV12-5 and TRBJ1-1; D may be TRBD1 (5 bases). This CDR3 comprises 15 residues. Trimming cost V 3 bases and J 5 bases, with 16 bases left between them. The germline V gene encodes CDR1 LGHNT and CDR2 FRNRAP. The CDR3 sequence is CASGFPRGRKTEAFF. As DNA, the CDR3 is TGTGCTAGTGGTTTCCCCCGGGGACGGAAAACTGAAGCTTTCTTT.

This clonotype was detected a few times. The chain uses TRBV5-8 and TRBJ2-1; TRBD2 agrees at 13 bases. Trimming took 0 bases from V and 6 from J; bases not matched to a gene: 3. This CDR3 is 16 amino acids long. Per germline, CDR1 SGHTS and CDR2 YDEGEE. The CDR3 bases are TGTGCCAGCAGCTTGGATAGGACTAGCGGGAGCAATGAGCAGTTCTTC. Translation: CASSLDRTSGSNEQFF.

This clonotype came up many times. This sequence joins TRBV18 and TRBJ2-3, with 7 bases fitting TRBD1. CDR1 and CDR2 (germline): KGHSH, LQKENI. The CDR3 covers 15 residues. J lost 6 bases, V lost 3 bases, and 9 bases had no gene match. CDR3 residues: CASSPGTAKSDTQYF. In DNA, the CDR3 is TGTGCCAGCTCACCCGGGACAGCCAAGTCGGATACGCAGTATTTT.

This clonotype was recorded at least ten times. V usage is TRBV6-1 and J usage is TRBJ2-7; D remains ambiguous. The germline CDR1 and CDR2 sequences are MNHNS and SASEGT. The CDR3 runs 13 residues. V was cut by 6 bases and J by 2 bases, with 11 bases left in between. The CDR3 region has the DNA TGTGCCAGCAGAAGGACCGACACCTACGAGCAGTACTTC. Its protein is CASRRTDTYEQYF.

Details on this clonotype: This could be a read error, since a much larger clone is one nucleotide away. The chain recombines TRBV27 with TRBJ2-7; D may be TRBD1 (6 bases). In germline, CDR1 is MNHEY, CDR2 SMNVEV (reference sequence). V was clipped by 10 bases and J by 6 bases, with 13 bases between them. This CDR3 comprises 11 residues. For the CDR3, the DNA is TGTGCCATAGGGACACTATGCGAGCAGTACTTC. Amino acids: CAIGTLCEQYF.

The V call is TRBV20-1, the J call TRBJ2-2; 9 nucleotides align to TRBD1. This CDR3 region has 15 residues. The germline CDR1 and CDR2 sequences are DFQATT and SNEGSKA (reference sequence). V trimming: 6 bases; J trimming: 5 bases; junction bases outside the gene matches: 10. The CDR3 DNA follows: TGCAGTGCCACACCCGGGACAGGGAAAACCGGGGAGCTGTTTTTT. Translating gives CSATPGTGKTGELFF.

To note about this clonotype: The conserved phenylalanine or tryptophan normally closing the CDR3 is absent here, so this likely arose from a read error. The V gene is TRBV6-6, the J gene TRBJ2-5, with D hard to call. The germline V gene encodes CDR1 MNHNY and CDR2 SVGAGI (reference sequence). Trimming removed 9 bases at V and 2 bases at J, with 13 bases between. CDR3 length: 13 residues. The CDR3 DNA sequence: TGTGCCAGAGGTTCCTCGCCGCAAGAGACCCAGTACCTC. Translating it yields CARGSSPQETQYL.

This clonotype was detected once. Possible read error: a much larger clone is one base away. This chain joins TRBV28 and TRBJ2-7; 11 nucleotides match TRBD1. Germline trimming cut 8 bases from V and 7 bases from J; bases unmatched to any gene: 16. This CDR3 has 16 amino acids. Germline V CDR1 and CDR2: MDHEN, SYDVKM. CDR3 in amino acids: CASPSRRDRGMDEQYF. The CDR3 DNA reads TGTGCCAGCCCATCCCGGCGGGACAGGGGGATGGATGAGCAGTACTTC.

This clonotype was observed once. The CDR3 spells CASSLTPLTGENQPQHF. CDR3 bases: TGTGCCAGCAGCTTAACGCCCCTGACAGGGGAGAACCAGCCCCAGCATTTT. The chain recombines TRBV6-1 with TRBJ1-5, with 8 bases lining up with TRBD1. The junction had 17 bases not matched to a gene; V was cut back by 6 bases and J by 7 bases. The CDR3 runs 17 residues. Germline V gives CDR1 MNHNS, CDR2 SASEGT.

For this clonotype: It may be a read error: a sequence one base away is much more abundant. The conserved phenylalanine or tryptophan normally closing the CDR3 is absent here, so this likely arose from a read error. Here the CDR3 reads CSARMGPTQYL. CDR3 nucleotides: TGCAGTGCTAGAATGGGACCCACCCAGTACTTA. V and J are TRBV20-1 and TRBJ2-5, with D possibly called TRBD1 or TRBD2 (5 bases each). Trimming left V 2 bases short and J 8 bases short, with 9 bases between. CDR1 is DFQATT, CDR2 SNEGSKA, per germline (reference sequence). This CDR3 spans 11 amino acids.

At least ten counts were recorded for this clonotype. The chain employs TRBV27 and TRBJ2-5, with 10 nucleotides matching TRBD2. The CDR3 runs to 18 residues. The J segment lost 1 base and the V segment lost 5 bases, leaving 13 bases of the junction unmatched. The germline V gene has CDR1 MNHEY and CDR2 SMNVEV (reference sequence). Written as DNA, the CDR3 is TGTGCCAGCAGTCCCTACAGCGGGAGGGCCACGGCCCAAGAGACCCAGTACTTC. It is translated as CASSPYSGRATAQETQYF.

Regarding this clonotype: Since a much larger clone is just one base distant, this may be a read error. The J gene is TRBJ2-1, the V gene TRBV20-1, with D possibly TRBD1 on 6 matching bases. Per germline, CDR1 DFQATT and CDR2 SNEGSKA (reference sequence). The CDR3 is 14 amino acids. CDR3 protein: CSPRDLRGGNEQFF. The DNA of the CDR3 is TGCAGTCCTAGAGATCTAAGAGGGGGCAATGAGCAGTTCTTC.

This rearrangement joins TRBV4-2 to TRBJ2-1; 10 bases are shared with TRBD2. The CDR3 contains 17 residues. CDR1 is LGHNA, CDR2 YNFKEQ, per germline. V shed 2 bases, J shed 3 bases, and the junction held 7 bases outside the gene matches. CDR3 DNA sequence: TGTGCCAGCAGCCAATGGCTAGCGGGAGTAAACTACAATGAGCAGTTCTTC. Protein: CASSQWLAGVNYNEQFF.

This clonotype has a handful of counts. This chain links TRBV3-1 with TRBJ1-1; D is perhaps TRBD1 (6 bases). Germline loops: CDR1 LGHDT, CDR2 YNNKEL (reference sequence). The CDR3 is 17 residues long. Trimming stripped 4 bases from V and 3 bases from J, with 21 bases between. The CDR3 region has the DNA TGTGCCAGCAGCCCTAACCAACAGTCGGGGGGCGACACTGAAGCTTTCTTT. Translating gives CASSPNQQSGGDTEAFF.

This clonotype was picked up many times. The CDR3 coding sequence is TGTGCCACTCTGGGGGGCCGCACAGATACGCAGTATTTT. Translation: CATLGGRTDTQYF. This chain connects TRBV7-9 to TRBJ2-3, with D tentatively TRBD1 or TRBD2 (6 bases each). The CDR3 is 13 amino acids. The germline gives CDR1 SEHNR, CDR2 FQNEAQ (reference sequence). V lost 10 bases, J lost 1 base, and 12 bases lay in between. Drawing the rest from reference TRBV7-9 and TRBJ2-3, the complete variable domain is DTGVSQNPRHKITKRGQNVTFRCDPISEHNRLYWYRQTLGQGPEFLTYFQNEAQLEKSRLLSDRFSAERPKGSFSTLEIQRTEQGDSAMYLCATLGGRTDTQYFGPGTRLTVL.

V gene TRBV6-2 or TRBV6-3 combines with J gene TRBJ2-7; 13 nucleotides align to TRBD2. Germline trimming cut 4 bases from V and 2 bases from J; bases unmatched to any gene: 11. Germline V gene lookup returns CDR1 MNHEY and CDR2 SVGEGT. The CDR3 has 18 amino acids. The CDR3 loop is CASSSFRLAGGKTYEQYF. Here the CDR3 DNA reads TGTGCCAGCAGTTCCTTCAGACTAGCGGGGGGAAAGACCTACGAGCAGTACTTC.

This clonotype came up a few times. DNA for the CDR3: TGTGCCAGCAGCCAACTGCAACGGGAGGGCCTTTCGGAAGAGCAGTACTTC. It encodes CASSQLQREGLSEEQYF. The chain recombines TRBV14 with TRBJ2-7; 8 bases are a match to TRBD2. Germline CDR1 SGHDN, CDR2 FVKESK. The V gene end was trimmed by 2 bases and the J gene end by 7 bases; junction bases not matched to a gene: 16. This CDR3 comprises 17 residues.

This clonotype appeared many times. The chain combines TRBV6-1 with TRBJ2-5; 8 bases fit TRBD2. Unmatched junction bases numbered 6, after V lost 7 bases and J lost 2 bases. The germline V gene encodes CDR1 MNHNS and CDR2 SASEGT. The CDR3 is made up of 14 amino acids. CDR3 amino acids: CASKISGKQETQYF. The DNA for the CDR3 is TGTGCCAGCAAGATTAGCGGGAAACAAGAGACCCAGTACTTC.